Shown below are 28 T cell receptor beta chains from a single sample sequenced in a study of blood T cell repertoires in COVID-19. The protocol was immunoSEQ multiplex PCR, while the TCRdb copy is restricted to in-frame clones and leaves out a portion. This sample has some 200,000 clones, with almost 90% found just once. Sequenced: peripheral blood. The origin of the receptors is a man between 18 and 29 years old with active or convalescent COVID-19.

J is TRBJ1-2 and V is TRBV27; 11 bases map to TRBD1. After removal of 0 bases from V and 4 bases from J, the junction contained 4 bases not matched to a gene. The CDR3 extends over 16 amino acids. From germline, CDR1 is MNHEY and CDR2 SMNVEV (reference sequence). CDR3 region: CASSLSGQGEAYGYTF. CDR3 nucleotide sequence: TGTGCCAGCAGTTTATCGGGACAGGGGGAGGCCTATGGCTACACCTTC.

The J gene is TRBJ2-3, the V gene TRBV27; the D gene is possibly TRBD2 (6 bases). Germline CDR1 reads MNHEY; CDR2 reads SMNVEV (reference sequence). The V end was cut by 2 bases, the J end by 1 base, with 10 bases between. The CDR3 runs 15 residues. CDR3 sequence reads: CASSLGGGGTDTQYF. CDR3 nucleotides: TGTGCCAGCAGTTTAGGTGGCGGGGGCACAGATACGCAGTATTTT.

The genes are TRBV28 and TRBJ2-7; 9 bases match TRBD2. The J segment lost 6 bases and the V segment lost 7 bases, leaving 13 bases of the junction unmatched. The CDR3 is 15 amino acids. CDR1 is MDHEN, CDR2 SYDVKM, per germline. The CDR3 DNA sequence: TGTGCCAGCACTTCTACGGGACTAGCTCTAGCCGAGCAGTACTTC. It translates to CASTSTGLALAEQYF.

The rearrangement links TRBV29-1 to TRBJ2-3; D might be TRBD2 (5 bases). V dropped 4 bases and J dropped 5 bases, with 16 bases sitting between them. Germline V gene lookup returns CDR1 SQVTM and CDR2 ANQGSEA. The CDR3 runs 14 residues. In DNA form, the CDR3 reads TGCAGCGTTGGTGACTCGTTTGGAGGAGATACGCAGTATTTT. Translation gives CSVGDSFGGDTQYF.

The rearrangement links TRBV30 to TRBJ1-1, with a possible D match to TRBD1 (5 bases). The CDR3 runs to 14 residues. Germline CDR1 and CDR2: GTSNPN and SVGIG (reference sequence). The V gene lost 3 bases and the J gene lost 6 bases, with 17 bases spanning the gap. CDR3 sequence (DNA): TGTGCCTGGAGCGGTCTTACGGGGGAGGCTGAAGCTTTCTTT. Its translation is CAWSGLTGEAEAFF.

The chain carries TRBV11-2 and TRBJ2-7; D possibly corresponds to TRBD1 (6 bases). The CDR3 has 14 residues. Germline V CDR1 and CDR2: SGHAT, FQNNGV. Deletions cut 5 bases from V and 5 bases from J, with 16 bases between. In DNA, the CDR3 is TGTGCCAGCAGCCAAGAGGGGGAGCACCACGAGCAGTACTTC. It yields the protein CASSQEGEHHEQYF.

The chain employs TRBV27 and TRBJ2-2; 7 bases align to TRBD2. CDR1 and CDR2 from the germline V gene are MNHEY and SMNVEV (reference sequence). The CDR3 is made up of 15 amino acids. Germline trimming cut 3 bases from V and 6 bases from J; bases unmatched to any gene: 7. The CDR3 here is CASSLRGGDAGELFF. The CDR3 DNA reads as TGTGCCAGCAGTTTGCGGGGAGGGGACGCCGGGGAGCTGTTTTTT.

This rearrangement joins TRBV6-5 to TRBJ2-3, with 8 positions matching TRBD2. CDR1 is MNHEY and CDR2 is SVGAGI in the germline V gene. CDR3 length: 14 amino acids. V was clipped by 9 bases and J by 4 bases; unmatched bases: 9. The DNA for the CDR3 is TGTGCCAGGCCAGCGGGAGCCCCTGCAGATACGCAGTATTTT. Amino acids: CARPAGAPADTQYF.

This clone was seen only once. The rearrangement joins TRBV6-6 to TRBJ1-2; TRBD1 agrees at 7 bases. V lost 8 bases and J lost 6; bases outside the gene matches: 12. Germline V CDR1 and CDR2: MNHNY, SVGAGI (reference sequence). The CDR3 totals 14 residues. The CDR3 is CASSLRTGINGYTF. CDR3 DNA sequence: TGTGCCAGCTCTTTAAGGACAGGAATAAATGGCTACACCTTC.

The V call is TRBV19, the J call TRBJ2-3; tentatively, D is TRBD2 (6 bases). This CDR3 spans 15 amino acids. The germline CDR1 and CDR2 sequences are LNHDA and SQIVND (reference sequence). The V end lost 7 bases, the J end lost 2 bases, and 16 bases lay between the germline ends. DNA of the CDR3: TGTGCCAGTACCCCGTCGGGGGAGGCCACAGATACGCAGTATTTT. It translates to CASTPSGEATDTQYF.

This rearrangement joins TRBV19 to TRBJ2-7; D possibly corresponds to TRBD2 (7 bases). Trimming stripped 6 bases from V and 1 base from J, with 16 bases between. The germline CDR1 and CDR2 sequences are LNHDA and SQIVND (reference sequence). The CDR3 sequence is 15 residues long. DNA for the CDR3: TGTGCCAGTAGATGGGGGGGCGGGGAATCCTACGAGCAGTACTTC. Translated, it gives CASRWGGGESYEQYF.

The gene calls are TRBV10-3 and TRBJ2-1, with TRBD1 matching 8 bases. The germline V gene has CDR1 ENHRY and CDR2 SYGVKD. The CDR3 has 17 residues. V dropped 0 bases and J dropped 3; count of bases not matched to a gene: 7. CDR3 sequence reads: CAISESSGGQVYNEQFF. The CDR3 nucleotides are TGTGCCATCAGTGAGTCTTCCGGGGGACAGGTCTACAATGAGCAGTTCTTC.

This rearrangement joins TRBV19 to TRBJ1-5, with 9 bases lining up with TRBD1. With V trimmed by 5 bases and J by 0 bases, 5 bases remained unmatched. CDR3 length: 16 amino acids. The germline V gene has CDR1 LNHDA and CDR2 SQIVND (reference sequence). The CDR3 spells CASSGTGIHSNQPQHF. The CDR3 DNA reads TGTGCCAGTAGTGGGACAGGGATCCATAGCAATCAGCCCCAGCATTTT.

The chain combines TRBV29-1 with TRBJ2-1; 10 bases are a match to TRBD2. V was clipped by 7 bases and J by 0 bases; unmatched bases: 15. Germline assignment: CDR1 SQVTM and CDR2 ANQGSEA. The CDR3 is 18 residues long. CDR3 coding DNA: TGCAGCGCTGGCATATTGGGGGCTAGCGGGAGCTCCTACAATGAGCAGTTCTTC. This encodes CSAGILGASGSSYNEQFF.

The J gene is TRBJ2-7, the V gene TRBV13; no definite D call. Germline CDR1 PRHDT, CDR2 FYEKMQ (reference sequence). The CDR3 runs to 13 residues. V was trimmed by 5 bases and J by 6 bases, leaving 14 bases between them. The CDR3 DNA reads TGTGCCAGCAGCCATAGAACCGCGTTCGAGCAGTACTTC. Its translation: CASSHRTAFEQYF.

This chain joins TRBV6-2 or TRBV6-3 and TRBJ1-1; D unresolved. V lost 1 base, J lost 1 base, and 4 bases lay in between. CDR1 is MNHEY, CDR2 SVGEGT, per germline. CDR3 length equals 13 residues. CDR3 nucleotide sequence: TGTGCCAGCAGTTACTGGGCGAACACTGAAGCTTTCTTT. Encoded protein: CASSYWANTEAFF.

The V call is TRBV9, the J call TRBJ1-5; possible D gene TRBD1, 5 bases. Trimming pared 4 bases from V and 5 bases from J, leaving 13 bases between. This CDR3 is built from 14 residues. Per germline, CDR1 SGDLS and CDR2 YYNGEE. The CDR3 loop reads CASSPSGGDQPQHF. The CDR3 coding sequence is TGTGCCAGCAGCCCCTCGGGGGGTGATCAGCCCCAGCATTTT.

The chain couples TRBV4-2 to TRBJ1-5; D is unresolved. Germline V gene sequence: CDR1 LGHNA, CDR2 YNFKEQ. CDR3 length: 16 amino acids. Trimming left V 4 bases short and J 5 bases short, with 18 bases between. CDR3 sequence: CASSRSPGRNDQPQHF. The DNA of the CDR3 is TGTGCCAGCAGCCGAAGCCCGGGTCGGAACGATCAGCCCCAGCATTTT.

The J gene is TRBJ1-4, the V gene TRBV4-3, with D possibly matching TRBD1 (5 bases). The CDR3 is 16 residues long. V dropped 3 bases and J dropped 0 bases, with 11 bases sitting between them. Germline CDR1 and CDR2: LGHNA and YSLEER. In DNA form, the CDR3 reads TGCGCCAGCAGCCATCAAGACAGAGCAACTAATGAAAAACTGTTTTTT. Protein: CASSHQDRATNEKLFF.

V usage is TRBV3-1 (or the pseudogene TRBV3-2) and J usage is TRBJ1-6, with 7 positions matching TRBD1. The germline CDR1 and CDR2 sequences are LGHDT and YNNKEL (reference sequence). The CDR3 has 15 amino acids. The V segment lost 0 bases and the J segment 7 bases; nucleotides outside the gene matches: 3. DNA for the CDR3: TGTGCCAGCAGCCAAGAAGGGACAGCAAATTCACCCCTCCACTTT. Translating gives CASSQEGTANSPLHF.

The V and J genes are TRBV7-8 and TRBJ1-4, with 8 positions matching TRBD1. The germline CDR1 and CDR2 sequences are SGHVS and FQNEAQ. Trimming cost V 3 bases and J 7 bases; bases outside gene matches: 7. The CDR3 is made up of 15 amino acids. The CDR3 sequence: CASSFRDRSAEKLFF. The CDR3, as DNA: TGTGCCAGCAGCTTCCGGGACAGGTCTGCTGAAAAACTGTTTTTT.

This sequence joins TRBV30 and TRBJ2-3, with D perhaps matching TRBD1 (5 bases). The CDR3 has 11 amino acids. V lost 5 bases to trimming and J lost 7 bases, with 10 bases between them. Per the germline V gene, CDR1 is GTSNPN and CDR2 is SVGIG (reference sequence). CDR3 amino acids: CAWVGEYTQYF. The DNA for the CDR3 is TGTGCCTGGGTAGGGGAATATACGCAGTATTTT.

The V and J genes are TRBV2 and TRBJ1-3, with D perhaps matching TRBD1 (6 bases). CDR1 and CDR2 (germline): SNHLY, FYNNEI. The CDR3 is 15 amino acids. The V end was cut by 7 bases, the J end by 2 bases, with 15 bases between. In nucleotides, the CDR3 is TGTGCCAGCACCCAAGACTCAGGGGCTGGAAACACCATATATTTT. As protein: CASTQDSGAGNTIYF.

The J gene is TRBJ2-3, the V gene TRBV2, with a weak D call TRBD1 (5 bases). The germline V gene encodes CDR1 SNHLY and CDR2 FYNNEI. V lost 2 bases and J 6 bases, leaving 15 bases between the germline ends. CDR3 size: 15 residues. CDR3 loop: CASSEWVPPGDTQYF. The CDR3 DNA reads TGTGCCAGCAGTGAATGGGTCCCCCCAGGGGATACGCAGTATTTT.

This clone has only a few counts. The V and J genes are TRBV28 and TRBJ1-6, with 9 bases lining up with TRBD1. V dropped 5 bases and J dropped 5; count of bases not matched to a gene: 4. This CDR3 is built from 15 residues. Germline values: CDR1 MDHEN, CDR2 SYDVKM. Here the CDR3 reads CASSTGTGNNSPLHF. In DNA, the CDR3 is TGTGCCAGCAGTACCGGGACAGGGAATAATTCACCCCTCCACTTT.

CDR3 nucleotide sequence: TGTGCCAGTAGTGTGGCAGGGGATGTCTACGAGCAGTACTTC. Its translation is CASSVAGDVYEQYF. The chain employs TRBV19 and TRBJ2-7, with D possibly matching TRBD1 (6 bases). Germline-derived CDR1 and CDR2 are LNHDA and SQIVND (reference sequence). Trimming took off 5 bases at V and 3 bases at J, with 14 bases between the two ends. The CDR3 spans 14 residues.

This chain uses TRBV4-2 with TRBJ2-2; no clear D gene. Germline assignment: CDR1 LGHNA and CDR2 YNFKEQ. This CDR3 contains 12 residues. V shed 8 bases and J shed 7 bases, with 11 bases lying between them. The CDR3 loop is CASATELGELFF. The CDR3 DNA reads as TGTGCCAGCGCCACTGAGCTCGGGGAGCTGTTTTTT.

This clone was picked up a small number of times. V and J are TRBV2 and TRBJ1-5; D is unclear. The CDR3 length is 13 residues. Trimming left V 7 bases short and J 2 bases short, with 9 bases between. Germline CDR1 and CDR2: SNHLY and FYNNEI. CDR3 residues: CASMFQGNQPQHF. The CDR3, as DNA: TGTGCCAGCATGTTTCAGGGCAATCAGCCCCAGCATTTT.